The 30 T cell receptor beta chains below all came from one sample that was sequenced in a study of T cell responses to AZD1222 COVID-19 vaccine. Some clones are missing from TCRdb's copy, which holds only in-frame ones; the method was immunoSEQ multiplex PCR. In the table there are around 260,000 clones, approximately 93% of which are singletons. Material: peripheral blood, obtained on day 0 of AZD1222 vaccination. The receptors come from an adult in good health.

V usage is TRBV5-6 and J usage is TRBJ2-7, with D maybe TRBD1 (5 bases). The germline V and J ends were trimmed by 2 bases and 4 bases, with 10 bases remaining between them. The length of the CDR3 is 13 residues. Germline V gene data show CDR1 as SGHDT and CDR2 as YYEEEE. CDR3 sequence (DNA): TGTGCCAGCAGCTTTAAGGGGCCTTACGAGCAGTACTTC. This sequence encodes CASSFKGPYEQYF.

This chain uses TRBV28 with TRBJ2-1, with TRBD2 identical over 12 bases. CDR1 is MDHEN, CDR2 SYDVKM, per germline. The junction had 6 bases not matched to a gene; V was cut back by 6 bases and J by 0 bases. This CDR3 contains 17 residues. The CDR3 DNA is TGTGCCAGCAGGCCACTAGCGGGGGGAAGCTCCTACAATGAGCAGTTCTTC. Protein: CASRPLAGGSSYNEQFF.

Comments on this clone: This CDR3 is also generated by other DNA sequences in the sample. The gene calls are TRBV6-5 and TRBJ2-7, with D possibly matching TRBD1 (6 bases). The CDR3 has 13 amino acids. The V and J ends lost 3 bases and 2 bases respectively, with 8 bases between them. The germline gives CDR1 MNHEY, CDR2 SVGAGI. CDR3 in amino acids: CASSYTGTYEQYF. CDR3 nucleotide sequence: TGTGCCAGCAGTTATACAGGGACCTACGAGCAGTACTTC.

V and J are TRBV12-3 or TRBV12-4 and TRBJ1-2, with 8 bases that match TRBD1. V gave up 3 bases and J gave up 6 bases; unmatched junction bases: 3. The CDR3 has 13 residues. Written as DNA, the CDR3 is TGTGCCAGCAGTTTTCAGGGGGCGAATGGCTACACCTTC. It translates to CASSFQGANGYTF.

This sequence joins TRBV7-2 and TRBJ1-2; D possibly corresponds to TRBD1 (5 bases). Germline loops: CDR1 SGHTA, CDR2 FQGNSA. CDR3 length: 16 amino acids. V was trimmed by 5 bases and J by 8 bases, leaving 24 bases between them. The CDR3 coding sequence is TGTGCCAGCAGCCCCCGGAGGGGAGGGAGGGGTCAAGGCTACACCTTC. Its translation: CASSPRRGGRGQGYTF.

The chain carries TRBV10-3 and TRBJ1-2; the D gene is possibly TRBD1 (6 bases). Germline CDR1 is ENHRY and CDR2 is SYGVKD. The CDR3 covers 14 residues. Trimming removed 8 bases at V and 4 bases at J, with 17 bases between. The CDR3 nucleotides are TGTGCCATCCAAACCCCAGGGGAGGGCTATGGCTACACCTTC. Amino acids: CAIQTPGEGYGYTF.

V and J are TRBV19 and TRBJ2-7; the D is unclear. V lost 3 bases to trimming and J lost 2 bases, with 14 bases between them. The CDR3 length is 15 residues. Germline CDR1 is LNHDA and CDR2 is SQIVND (reference sequence). CDR3 DNA sequence: TGTGCCAGTAGTATCGAGATACTTGGCACCTACGAGCAGTACTTC. Its translation: CASSIEILGTYEQYF.

The chain links TRBV27 to TRBJ1-2; possible D gene TRBD1, 5 bases. The CDR3 totals 17 residues. The germline gives CDR1 MNHEY, CDR2 SMNVEV (reference sequence). Trimming stripped 2 bases from V and 1 base from J, with 17 bases between. CDR3: CASSLSRGQGFNYGYTF. The CDR3 nucleotides read TGTGCCAGCAGTTTAAGTCGTGGGCAGGGCTTTAACTATGGCTACACCTTC.

This chain links TRBV18 with TRBJ1-1, with D perhaps TRBD1 (6 bases). The CDR3 is made up of 15 amino acids. V was cut by 6 bases and J by 4 bases, with 18 bases left in between. Germline V gene lookup returns CDR1 KGHSH and CDR2 LQKENI. The CDR3 coding sequence is TGTGCCAGCTCGCCCATACAGGGACCGGGCACTGAAGCTTTCTTT. Residues: CASSPIQGPGTEAFF.

This clone was observed a single time. The chain combines TRBV28 with TRBJ2-1; 7 bases agree with TRBD2. V was pared by 2 bases and J by 9 bases, with 7 bases of the junction left unmatched. The germline V gene encodes CDR1 MDHEN and CDR2 SYDVKM. The CDR3 length is 14 residues. The chain's CDR3 is CASSLAGEKGEQFF. Here the CDR3 DNA reads TGTGCCAGCAGTTTAGCGGGAGAGAAGGGTGAGCAGTTCTTC.

This rearrangement joins TRBV2 to TRBJ2-5, with D possibly being TRBD2 (6 bases). The germline gives CDR1 SNHLY, CDR2 FYNNEI. V lost 6 bases, J lost 4 bases, and 12 bases lay in between. The CDR3 covers 13 residues. CDR3: CASRLLAGETQYF. In DNA form, the CDR3 reads TGTGCCAGCAGGCTACTAGCAGGAGAGACCCAGTACTTC. The full variable domain, completed using reference TRBV2 and TRBJ2-5, is EPEVTQTPSHQVTQMGQEVILRCVPISNHLYFYWYRQILGQKVEFLVSFYNNEISEKSEIFDDQFSVERPDGSNFTLKIRSTKLEDSAMYFCASRLLAGETQYFGPGTRLLVL.

The chain recombines TRBV7-2 with TRBJ2-7; D is unresolved. Germline CDR1 and CDR2: SGHTA and FQGNSA. V lost 1 base to trimming and J lost 5 bases, with 12 bases between them. This CDR3 comprises 14 residues. CDR3 sequence reads: CASSLVLAFHEQYF. For the CDR3, the DNA is TGTGCCAGCAGCTTAGTACTGGCTTTCCACGAGCAGTACTTC.

The V and J genes are TRBV7-9 and TRBJ1-2; D uncertain. V dropped 5 bases and J dropped 6 bases, with 10 bases sitting between them. The CDR3 runs 12 residues. CDR1 is SEHNR, CDR2 FQNEAQ, per germline (reference sequence). CDR3 sequence: CASSLDGHGYTF. CDR3 nucleotide sequence: TGTGCCAGCAGCCTAGACGGTCATGGCTACACCTTC.

V usage is TRBV3-1 (or the pseudogene TRBV3-2) and J usage is TRBJ1-2; maybe TRBD1 (6 bases). This CDR3 has 14 residues. Germline CDR1 LGHDT, CDR2 YNNKEL (reference sequence). Trimming took off 1 base at V and 6 bases at J, with 12 bases between the two ends. The CDR3 loop reads CASSQAQGMDGYTF. The CDR3, as DNA: TGTGCCAGCAGCCAAGCACAGGGAATGGATGGCTACACCTTC.

This chain joins TRBV7-2 and TRBJ1-2; D is ambiguous. V lost 2 bases to trimming and J lost 1 base, with 8 bases between them. CDR1 is SGHTA, CDR2 FQGNSA, per germline. The CDR3 runs 14 residues. The DNA of the CDR3 is TGTGCCAGCAGCTTAATGGTCAGTAACTATGGCTACACCTTC. Translation: CASSLMVSNYGYTF.

The chain links TRBV7-3 to TRBJ2-1; D is unclear. V shed 4 bases and J shed 5 bases, with 15 bases lying between them. Germline V gives CDR1 SGHTA, CDR2 FQGTGA. The CDR3 is 15 amino acids. Written as DNA, the CDR3 is TGTGCCAGCAGCTCGTTAGTTGGGGTAAACAATGAGCAGTTCTTC. Its protein product is CASSSLVGVNNEQFF.

V usage is TRBV4-3 and J usage is TRBJ2-7; 7 bases match TRBD1. Germline lookup yields CDR1 LGHNA and CDR2 YSLEER. This CDR3 comprises 14 residues. V shed 1 base, J shed 5 bases, and the junction held 5 bases outside the gene matches. CDR3 DNA: TGCGCCAGCAGCCAAGTACAGGGGTTTAACGAGCAGTACTTC. The encoded protein is CASSQVQGFNEQYF.

The chain combines TRBV21-1 with TRBJ1-1. TRBV21-1 is recorded as a pseudogene. This CDR3 is built from 12 residues. DNA of the CDR3: TGTGCCACGCTCGGAGACGACACTGAAGCTTTCTTT. Its translation is CATLGDDTEAFF.

V usage is TRBV20-1 and J usage is TRBJ1-2; 7 bases fit TRBD1. The CDR3 extends over 12 amino acids. Germline V gene data show CDR1 as DFQATT and CDR2 as SNEGSKA (reference sequence). With V trimmed by 3 bases and J by 8 bases, 6 bases remained unmatched. The CDR3 is CSASRTGEGYTF. In DNA form, the CDR3 reads TGCAGTGCTAGTCGGACAGGCGAGGGCTACACCTTC.

The genes are TRBV4-3 and TRBJ1-5; D possibly corresponds to TRBD1 (5 bases). Trimming stripped 0 bases from V and 2 bases from J, with 8 bases between. The CDR3 has 15 amino acids. Germline values: CDR1 LGHNA, CDR2 YSLEER. DNA of the CDR3: TGCGCCAGCAGCCAAGAGGTGGGGCGCAATCAGCCCCAGCATTTT. It specifies CASSQEVGRNQPQHF.

This clone was counted once. The chain has TRBV5-1 and TRBJ2-5; either TRBD1 or TRBD2 may fit D (5 bases each). Germline lookup yields CDR1 SGHRS and CDR2 YFSETQ. Deletions cut 0 bases from V and 5 bases from J, with 14 bases between. The length of the CDR3 is 15 residues. CDR3 in amino acids: CASSLVDSGLETQYF. In nucleotides, the CDR3 is TGCGCCAGCAGCTTGGTCGACAGCGGTTTGGAGACCCAGTACTTC. Combining the CDR3 with reference TRBV5-1 and TRBJ2-5 gives the whole variable domain KAGVTQTPRYLIKTRGQQVTLSCSPISGHRSVSWYQQTPGQGLQFLFEYFSETQRNKGNFPGRFSGRQFSNSRSEMNVSTLELGDSALYLCASSLVDSGLETQYFGPGTRLLVL.

The chain carries TRBV18 and TRBJ2-7; 10 bases map to TRBD2. The CDR3 consists of 15 residues. Germline assignment: CDR1 KGHSH and CDR2 LQKENI. Losses at the gene ends were 2 bases for V and 7 bases for J; bases not matched to a gene: 8. The CDR3 DNA follows: TGTGCCAGCTCACCAACTAGCGGGGAATTTGGGGAGCAGTACTTC. It yields the protein CASSPTSGEFGEQYF.

The chain has TRBV4-1 and TRBJ2-1; 13 nucleotides match TRBD2. The CDR3 is made up of 17 amino acids. Germline CDR1 MGHRA, CDR2 YSYEKL. Trimming at V came to 1 base and at J to 7 bases, leaving 7 bases not matched to a gene. CDR3 coding DNA: TGCGCCAGCAGCCAAGCAGAAGGACTAGCGGGGGCGAATGAGCAGTTCTTC. Encoded protein: CASSQAEGLAGANEQFF.

This clone was seen a single time. CDR3 protein: CASSSQLVSSGANVLTF. The CDR3 coding sequence is TGTGCCAGCAGCTCGCAACTAGTGTCCTCTGGGGCCAACGTCCTGACTTTC. The chain recombines TRBV5-4 with TRBJ2-6; tentatively, D is TRBD2 (5 bases). This CDR3 comprises 17 residues. CDR1 SGHNT and CDR2 YYREEE come from the germline V gene (reference sequence). The V gene lost 3 bases and the J gene lost 0 bases, with 13 bases spanning the gap.

The genes are TRBV3-1 (or the pseudogene TRBV3-2) and TRBJ2-2; TRBD1 is a possible D gene (6 bases). Germline-derived CDR1 and CDR2 are LGHDT and YNNKEL (reference sequence). The CDR3 runs to 15 residues. The V and J ends lost 4 bases and 3 bases respectively, with 12 bases between them. The CDR3 is CASSPRDTDTGELFF. The CDR3 region has the DNA TGTGCCAGCAGCCCCCGGGACACCGACACCGGGGAGCTGTTTTTT.

The V gene is TRBV5-6, the J gene TRBJ1-5; possibly TRBD1 for D (5 bases). The CDR3 loop spans 15 amino acids. Per the germline V gene, CDR1 is SGHDT and CDR2 is YYEEEE. V was pared by 4 bases and J by 5 bases, with 16 bases between. The CDR3 DNA follows: TGTGCCAGCAGCCTAGGCCCCGTGGGGGATCAGCCCCAGCATTTT. Protein product: CASSLGPVGDQPQHF.

The chain has TRBV3-1 (or the pseudogene TRBV3-2) and TRBJ2-1, with TRBD1 matching over 8 bases. CDR1 and CDR2 from the germline V gene are LGHDT and YNNKEL (reference sequence). The length of the CDR3 is 15 residues. V trimming: 5 bases; J trimming: 2 bases; junction bases outside the gene matches: 5. CDR3 loop: CASSWTGSTYNEQFF. As DNA, the CDR3 is TGTGCCAGCAGCTGGACAGGGAGCACCTACAATGAGCAGTTCTTC.

The CDR3 region is CASSVEAGGSYEQYF. The DNA of the CDR3 is TGTGCCAGCAGCGTAGAGGCGGGGGGATCCTACGAGCAGTACTTC. The J gene is TRBJ2-7, the V gene TRBV9; 8 bases map to TRBD2. Trimming took 0 bases from V and 1 from J; bases not matched to a gene: 3. This CDR3 comprises 15 residues. The germline V gene has CDR1 SGDLS and CDR2 YYNGEE.

This rearrangement joins TRBV7-9 to TRBJ2-5, with D uncertain. The CDR3 consists of 11 residues. Trimming took 4 bases from V and 5 from J, leaving 5 bases between them. Looked up from germline, CDR1 is SEHNR and CDR2 is FQNEAQ (reference sequence). CDR3 protein: CASSSSETQYF. CDR3 DNA sequence: TGTGCCAGCAGCTCCAGTGAGACCCAGTACTTC.

The gene calls are TRBV15 and TRBJ1-1, with 8 bases matching TRBD1. CDR3 length equals 12 residues. Germline V lookup: CDR1 LNHNV, CDR2 YYDKDF (reference sequence). Trimming removed 5 bases from V and 11 bases from J; junction bases left unmatched: 7. In nucleotides, the CDR3 is TGTGCCACCAGCGACAGGGGTCGATTGGCTTTCTTT. Translating it yields CATSDRGRLAFF.